The 31 T cell receptor beta chains in this list originate from one sample, sequenced in a study of shared clonotypes between healthy human individuals. Sequencing was performed with immunoSEQ multiplex PCR; in TCRdb, only in-frame clones are kept and a portion is missing. The data show 2,500,000 or so clones, 93% seen once. Source material: naive CD4+ T cells from PBMCs. Subset meaning: CD45RA+ positively selected. Every receptor here comes from a young man in good health. Some clones in this sample may be carry-over from other donors' samples.

The chain uses TRBV6-6 and TRBJ1-4; D call uncertain. V was clipped by 5 bases and J by 4 bases, with 11 bases between them. Germline CDR1 reads MNHNY; CDR2 reads SVGAGI (reference sequence). This CDR3 is built from 14 residues. The CDR3 sequence: CASSPPGNNEKLFF. For the CDR3, the DNA is TGTGCCAGCAGTCCCCCGGGGAATAATGAAAAACTGTTTTTT.

The genes are TRBV5-1 and TRBJ1-1; 9 nucleotides line up with TRBD1. Germline V CDR1 and CDR2: SGHRS, YFSETQ. The length of the CDR3 is 15 residues. V was clipped by 4 bases and J by 2 bases; unmatched bases: 6. CDR3 residues: CASSPQGAFNTEAFF. The CDR3 nucleotides read TGCGCCAGCAGCCCACAGGGGGCTTTCAACACTGAAGCTTTCTTT.

This clone was observed a single time. The chain recombines TRBV7-2 with TRBJ2-7; 10 bases agree with TRBD2. There are 16 residues in the CDR3. CDR1 and CDR2 from the germline V gene are SGHTA and FQGNSA. The V segment lost 2 bases and the J segment 2 bases; nucleotides outside the gene matches: 6. As DNA, the CDR3 is TGTGCCAGCAGCTTATTGTTACTAGCGGGAACCTACGAGCAGTACTTC. Amino acids: CASSLLLLAGTYEQYF.

The V gene is TRBV5-1, the J gene TRBJ2-3; 7 bases agree with TRBD2. Germline V gene sequence: CDR1 SGHRS, CDR2 YFSETQ. With 2 bases clipped from V and 1 base from J, the junction kept 4 bases outside the gene matches. The CDR3 is made up of 15 amino acids. As DNA, the CDR3 is TGCGCCAGCAGCTTTGGGGGAGGGCGCACAGATACGCAGTATTTT. It codes for CASSFGGGRTDTQYF.

CDR3 loop: CASSLSPGLAGGYNEQFF. In DNA form, the CDR3 reads TGTGCCAGCAGTTTATCTCCGGGACTAGCGGGAGGGTACAATGAGCAGTTCTTC. The rearrangement links TRBV27 to TRBJ2-1; 16 positions agree with TRBD2. V was clipped by 0 bases and J by 4 bases; unmatched bases: 3. The CDR3 extends over 18 amino acids. CDR1 and CDR2 (germline): MNHEY, SMNVEV (reference sequence).

The chain links TRBV4-3 to TRBJ2-7, with TRBD2 identical over 13 bases. Germline V CDR1 and CDR2: LGHNA, YSLEER. The CDR3 is 15 residues long. The J segment lost 8 bases and the V segment lost 4 bases, leaving 8 bases of the junction unmatched. The CDR3 DNA follows: TGCGCCAGCAGCCTCTCAGGGACTAGCGGGACTAAGCAGTACTTC. Translating it yields CASSLSGTSGTKQYF.

This chain joins TRBV19 and TRBJ2-7; D gene unclear. The V and J ends lost 6 bases and 2 bases respectively, with 8 bases between them. The CDR3 has 12 residues. Germline-derived CDR1 and CDR2 are LNHDA and SQIVND (reference sequence). In DNA form, the CDR3 reads TGTGCCAGTAGGGGCCCTACCTACGAGCAGTACTTC. Its translation: CASRGPTYEQYF. The full variable domain, its missing parts supplied by reference TRBV19 and TRBJ2-7, is DGGITQSPKYLFRKEGQNVTLSCEQNLNHDAMYWYRQDPGQGLRLIYYSQIVNDFQKGDIAEGYSVSREKKESFPLTVTSAQKNPTAFYLCASRGPTYEQYFGPGTRLTVT.

This chain connects TRBV5-1 to TRBJ2-7; weak D call: TRBD2 (6 bases). The germline V and J ends were trimmed by 3 bases and 6 bases, with 22 bases remaining between them. The CDR3 extends over 16 amino acids. From germline, CDR1 is SGHRS and CDR2 YFSETQ. CDR3 nucleotide sequence: TGCGCCAGCAGCTATGGAGGGACTCTTCCTGAGTCCGAGCAGTACTTC. This codes for CASSYGGTLPESEQYF.

The rearrangement uses TRBV27 and TRBJ1-2; TRBD1 matches 7 bases. The CDR3 is 14 amino acids. From germline, CDR1 is MNHEY and CDR2 SMNVEV (reference sequence). The trim removed 3 bases at V and 1 base at J, leaving 2 bases unmatched. The CDR3 here is CASSFRGDNYGYTF. The CDR3 region has the DNA TGTGCCAGCAGTTTCAGGGGGGATAACTATGGCTACACCTTC.

As concerns this clone: An end of the junction does not agree with germline; a read error may underlie this. The chain combines TRBV9 with TRBJ2-5; D unresolved. Germline-derived CDR1 and CDR2 are SGDLS and YYNGEE. CDR3 size: 15 residues. DNA for the CDR3: TGTGCCAGCAGCATTAGGCTGGGATACCAGGAGACCCAGTACTTC. Residues: CASSIRLGYQETQYF. Combining the CDR3 with reference TRBV9 and TRBJ2-5 gives the whole variable domain DSGVTQTPKHLITATGQRVTLRCSPRSGDLSVYWYQQSLDQGLQFLIQYYNGEERAKGNILERFSAQQFPDLHSELNLSSLELGDSALYFCASSIRLGYQETQYFGPGTRLLVL.

The J gene is TRBJ2-1, the V gene TRBV5-1; D is uncertain. The CDR3 is 14 residues long. V shed 5 bases and J shed 0 bases, with 9 bases lying between them. Germline CDR1 reads SGHRS; CDR2 reads YFSETQ. CDR3 coding DNA: TGCGCCAGCAGTCAACAAAGCTCCTACAATGAGCAGTTCTTC. Translation: CASSQQSSYNEQFF.

The chain combines TRBV5-1 with TRBJ1-2, with D unresolved. The germline gives CDR1 SGHRS, CDR2 YFSETQ. With 5 bases removed from V and 9 bases from J, the gap between germline ends came to 17 bases. This CDR3 contains 13 residues. In DNA form, the CDR3 reads TGCGCCAGCAGTTACGGACGGGGAGTACGCTACACCTTC. Amino acids: CASSYGRGVRYTF.

The chain has TRBV5-5 and TRBJ1-4; D is unclear. V was shortened by 3 bases and J by 3 bases, with 12 bases between the two germline ends. This CDR3 contains 15 residues. Germline V gene lookup returns CDR1 SGHKS and CDR2 YYEKEE (reference sequence). CDR3 sequence: CASSWRELANEKLFF. CDR3 sequence (DNA): TGTGCCAGCAGCTGGAGGGAGTTGGCTAATGAAAAACTGTTTTTT.

With respect to this clone: The sample contains more than one DNA sequence encoding this CDR3. The chain recombines TRBV19 with TRBJ2-1; possible D gene TRBD2, 5 bases. Germline V CDR1 and CDR2: LNHDA, SQIVND (reference sequence). CDR3 length: 13 residues. The V end was cut by 1 base, the J end by 7 bases, with 8 bases between. The CDR3 here is CASSIARDNEQFF. In DNA, the CDR3 is TGTGCCAGTAGTATAGCCCGGGATAATGAGCAGTTCTTC. Full variable domain (rest looked up from reference TRBV19 and TRBJ2-1): DGGITQSPKYLFRKEGQNVTLSCEQNLNHDAMYWYRQDPGQGLRLIYYSQIVNDFQKGDIAEGYSVSREKKESFPLTVTSAQKNPTAFYLCASSIARDNEQFFGPGTRLTVL.

This chain joins TRBV6-5 and TRBJ1-2; D is unresolved. CDR3 length equals 15 residues. Trimming took off 0 bases at V and 7 bases at J, with 15 bases between the two ends. CDR1 and CDR2 from the germline V gene are MNHEY and SVGAGI. For the CDR3, the DNA is TGTGCCAGCAGTTACTCGAGTCGGTATTCGGGTGGCTACACCTTC. Translation: CASSYSSRYSGGYTF.

This chain links TRBV5-4 with TRBJ2-3, with TRBD1 as a possible D gene (5 bases). The germline V gene encodes CDR1 SGHNT and CDR2 YYREEE (reference sequence). Trimming removed 3 bases at V and 4 bases at J, with 9 bases between. This CDR3 contains 13 residues. CDR3 bases: TGTGCCAGCAGCTCGGCCAGGGCAGATACGCAGTATTTT. Translation gives CASSSARADTQYF.

The rearrangement uses TRBV7-9 and TRBJ1-1, with a weak D call TRBD1 (5 bases). Trimming took off 5 bases at V and 4 bases at J, with 17 bases between the two ends. Germline-derived CDR1 and CDR2 are SEHNR and FQNEAQ (reference sequence). This CDR3 contains 15 residues. The CDR3 coding sequence is TGTGCCAGCAGCCCCGCTACGGGGGTTGGCACTGAAGCTTTCTTT. As protein: CASSPATGVGTEAFF.

The chain recombines TRBV6-6 with TRBJ1-1; the D gene is possibly TRBD1 (5 bases). The CDR3 length is 12 residues. Trimming removed 2 bases from V and 6 bases from J, with 7 bases in between. Germline V lookup: CDR1 MNHNY, CDR2 SVGAGI (reference sequence). The DNA for the CDR3 is TGTGCCAGCAGTTACCAGGGTTCTGAAGCTTTCTTT. Protein product: CASSYQGSEAFF.

The chain carries TRBV4-2 and TRBJ2-5; TRBD1 is a possible D gene (5 bases). The CDR3 covers 16 residues. V lost 4 bases and J 2 bases, leaving 17 bases between the germline ends. Germline V gives CDR1 LGHNA, CDR2 YNFKEQ. CDR3 sequence: CASSLQRQGQQETQYF. The CDR3, as DNA: TGTGCCAGCAGCCTTCAGAGGCAGGGCCAACAAGAGACCCAGTACTTC.

The rearrangement links TRBV5-4 to TRBJ2-1, with TRBD2 identical over 10 bases. The germline gives CDR1 SGHNT, CDR2 YYREEE (reference sequence). The ends lost 5 bases at V and 10 bases at J; junction bases unmatched: 12. This CDR3 has 15 amino acids. CDR3 DNA: TGTGCCAGCAGTTTGCCCGGGACTAGCGTTGGGGAGCAGTTCTTC. This encodes CASSLPGTSVGEQFF.

CDR3 amino acids: CASRDTVYGYTF. The CDR3 region has the DNA TGTGCCAGCAGAGACACAGTCTATGGCTACACCTTC. V usage is TRBV6-5 and J usage is TRBJ1-2; no firm D call. The CDR3 has 12 amino acids. Trimming pared 6 bases from V and 4 bases from J, leaving 9 bases between. Germline CDR1 MNHEY, CDR2 SVGAGI.

This chain links TRBV6-1 with TRBJ2-1, with 9 bases matching TRBD1. The V segment lost 4 bases and the J segment 7 bases; nucleotides outside the gene matches: 8. CDR1 and CDR2 (germline): MNHNS, SASEGT. The CDR3 totals 15 residues. The CDR3 bases are TGTGCCAGCAGTGTCCGGGACAGGGTTAGGAATGAGCAGTTCTTC. This codes for CASSVRDRVRNEQFF.

This chain links TRBV5-1 with TRBJ2-5; 7 nucleotides line up with TRBD1. V trimming: 0 bases; J trimming: 5 bases; junction bases outside the gene matches: 4. This CDR3 region has 14 residues. The germline V gene has CDR1 SGHRS and CDR2 YFSETQ. This CDR3 reads CASSLDLRGETQYF. CDR3 sequence (DNA): TGCGCCAGCAGCTTGGATCTCAGGGGGGAGACCCAGTACTTC.

The J gene is TRBJ1-2, the V gene TRBV4-2, with a weak D call TRBD1 (5 bases). V gave up 0 bases and J gave up 3 bases, with 17 bases separating them. Germline V gene data show CDR1 as LGHNA and CDR2 as YNFKEQ. This CDR3 contains 17 residues. The CDR3, as DNA: TGTGCCAGCAGCCAAGACCTCCAGAAGGGGAGAGACTATGGCTACACCTTC. Translating gives CASSQDLQKGRDYGYTF.

The rearrangement links TRBV19 to TRBJ2-5, with D tentatively TRBD1 or TRBD2 (6 bases each). This CDR3 is 13 amino acids long. Trimming took 6 bases from V and 5 from J, leaving 13 bases between them. The germline CDR1 and CDR2 sequences are LNHDA and SQIVND (reference sequence). The CDR3 loop reads CASSDRRGETQYF. The CDR3 bases are TGTGCCAGTAGCGATCGGAGGGGGGAGACCCAGTACTTC.

V is TRBV30 and J is TRBJ2-3; D unclear. V was shortened by 3 bases and J by 0 bases, with 4 bases between the two germline ends. Germline V CDR1 and CDR2: GTSNPN, SVGIG (reference sequence). The length of the CDR3 is 12 residues. The CDR3 loop is CAWSLSTDTQYF. Here the CDR3 DNA reads TGTGCCTGGAGCCTTAGCACAGATACGCAGTATTTT.

This clone appeared a few times. The V call is TRBV6-5, the J call TRBJ1-1; tentatively, D is TRBD1 (5 bases). This CDR3 region has 10 residues. The germline V gene has CDR1 MNHEY and CDR2 SVGAGI. Between the trimmed V and J ends, which lost 8 bases and 10 bases, there was a span of 11 bases. The CDR3 coding sequence is TGTGCCAGCGGTCGGGGCACAGCTTTCTTT. This encodes CASGRGTAFF.

CDR3 sequence: CASSLWQANYGYTF. DNA of the CDR3: TGTGCCAGCAGTTTATGGCAGGCTAACTATGGCTACACCTTC. V is TRBV28 and J is TRBJ1-2; D is unresolved. Germline loops: CDR1 MDHEN, CDR2 SYDVKM. Trimming shortened V by 0 bases and J by 0 bases, and 5 bases separated the two germline ends. The CDR3 has 14 amino acids.

The chain's CDR3 is CASSRGPETSTDTQYF. The CDR3 DNA follows: TGCGCCAGCAGCAGGGGTCCCGAGACTAGCACAGATACGCAGTATTTT. This chain connects TRBV10-1 to TRBJ2-3; D might be TRBD1 (6 bases). V lost 6 bases to trimming and J lost 0 bases, with 16 bases between them. The germline gives CDR1 WNHNN, CDR2 SYGVQD (reference sequence). The CDR3 length is 16 residues.

The chain is built from TRBV5-5 and TRBJ1-2, with a weak D call TRBD1 (5 bases). The V end was cut by 4 bases, the J end by 8 bases, with 15 bases between. The CDR3 is made up of 13 amino acids. The germline CDR1 and CDR2 sequences are SGHKS and YYEKEE (reference sequence). The CDR3 DNA follows: TGTGCCAGCAGCGGGGACTGGATGGGAGGCTACACCTTC. This codes for CASSGDWMGGYTF.

The V call is TRBV6-1, the J call TRBJ2-5; 7 bases map to TRBD2. The CDR3 is 13 residues long. Germline trimming cut 6 bases from V and 5 bases from J; bases unmatched to any gene: 6. From germline, CDR1 is MNHNS and CDR2 SASEGT. For the CDR3, the DNA is TGTGCCAGCAGGGGAGGGACCGGTGAGACCCAGTACTTC. This gives the protein CASRGGTGETQYF.